This TCR beta chain was documented in a study of PD-L1 blockade in urothelial cancer. Between the trimmed V and J ends, which lost 0 bases and 4 bases, there was a span of 7 bases. The CDR3 has 14 residues. Per germline, CDR1 SNHLY and CDR2 FYNNEI. The protocol was immunoSEQ multiplex PCR, while the TCRdb copy is restricted to in-frame clones and leaves out a portion. The sample holds over 65,000 clones, under 90% seen once. The TCR was taken from a man between 65 and 79 years old with urothelial cancer. The chain uses TRBV2 and TRBJ1-5; no clear D. Material: PBMCs, obtained around atezolizumab (anti-PD-L1) treatment. CDR3: CASSEANKNQPQHF. In DNA form, the CDR3 reads TGTGCCAGCAGTGAAGCAAACAAAAATCAGCCCCAGCATTTT.